The 28 T cell receptor beta chains given below trace back to one sample, sequenced in a study of T-cell reconstitution after alpha-beta-depleted transplantation in children. Construction of the TCRbeta library involved unique molecular identifiers. TCRdb called the PCR reads again in MiXCR, with one record for every CDR3 protein. Among about 830,000 distinct CDR3 sequences listed, roughly 15% were seen once. Source: PBMCs, mostly from graft donor cells, taken 360 days after TCRalphabeta/CD19-depleted stem cell transplant. The source of these receptors is a male patient under 18 who had a stem cell transplant for acute lymphoblastic leukemia, so the T cells may come from the graft donor.

This clonotype has a count of ten or more. The V gene is TRBV10-3, the J gene TRBJ2-1; D is possibly TRBD2 (5 bases). Trimming removed 6 bases at V and 2 bases at J, with 14 bases between. Looked up from germline, CDR1 is ENHRY and CDR2 is SYGVKD. The CDR3 extends over 15 amino acids. CDR3 region: CAIRKEGAPYNEQFF. The DNA for the CDR3 is TGTGCCATCAGGAAAGAGGGAGCGCCCTACAATGAGCAGTTCTTC.

This clonotype was counted at least ten times. V usage is TRBV5-1 and J usage is TRBJ2-1, with a possible D match to TRBD2 (5 bases). V was cut by 4 bases and J by 4 bases, with 18 bases left in between. Germline-derived CDR1 and CDR2 are SGHRS and YFSETQ. The CDR3 sequence is 16 residues long. CDR3 in DNA: TGCGCCAGCAGCCCCGGACTCCTCCAACCATACAATGAGCAGTTCTTC. Translation gives CASSPGLLQPYNEQFF.

This clonotype was counted at least ten times. The chain uses TRBV29-1 and TRBJ1-1; 7 bases agree with TRBD1. Germline values: CDR1 SQVTM, CDR2 ANQGSEA. J lost 6 bases, V lost 4 bases, and 2 bases had no gene match. This CDR3 is 11 amino acids long. In DNA, the CDR3 is TGCAGCGTTGGAGGGGGCTCTGAAGCTTTCTTT. It encodes CSVGGGSEAFF.

This clonotype appeared many times. DNA for the CDR3: TGTGCCAGCACCCGACTATCCTACAATGAGCAGTTCTTC. Its protein product is CASTRLSYNEQFF. The rearrangement links TRBV7-9 to TRBJ2-1; D possibly corresponds to TRBD2 (5 bases). The germline V gene encodes CDR1 SEHNR and CDR2 FQNEAQ (reference sequence). The V end was cut by 7 bases, the J end by 1 base, with 8 bases between. The CDR3 is 13 amino acids. The whole variable domain, filled in from reference TRBV7-9 and TRBJ2-1, reads DTGVSQNPRHKITKRGQNVTFRCDPISEHNRLYWYRQTLGQGPEFLTYFQNEAQLEKSRLLSDRFSAERPKGSFSTLEIQRTEQGDSAMYLCASTRLSYNEQFFGPGTRLTVL.

This chain connects TRBV3-1 to TRBJ2-3; D might be TRBD1 or TRBD2, each matching 5 bases. The CDR3 extends over 20 amino acids. The V gene lost 0 bases and the J gene lost 0 bases, with 22 bases spanning the gap. Looked up from germline, CDR1 is LGHDT and CDR2 is YNNKEL (reference sequence). CDR3 in DNA: TGTGCCAGCAGCCAAGAGGCGTGGGACCTAACGGGTGCGAGCACAGATACGCAGTATTTT. Translated, it gives CASSQEAWDLTGASTDTQYF.

A few counts support this clonotype. This chain joins TRBV20-1 and TRBJ2-1, with D tentatively TRBD1 or TRBD2 (5 bases each). Between the trimmed V and J ends, which lost 1 base and 8 bases, there was a span of 18 bases. The CDR3 totals 15 residues. Germline CDR1 reads DFQATT; CDR2 reads SNEGSKA (reference sequence). The CDR3 DNA sequence: TGCAGTGCTAGAGGATTTTTGTTTCAGGGAGATGAGCAGTTCTTC. It encodes CSARGFLFQGDEQFF.

The rearrangement joins TRBV4-2 to TRBJ1-2; D not certain. Per the germline V gene, CDR1 is LGHNA and CDR2 is YNFKEQ. Deletions cut 0 bases from V and 5 bases from J, with 10 bases between. The CDR3 is 14 amino acids. This chain's CDR3 is CASSQDRTSYGYTF. CDR3 DNA sequence: TGTGCCAGCAGCCAAGATAGGACTTCTTATGGCTACACCTTC.

This clonotype has only a few counts. The chain uses TRBV5-1 and TRBJ2-2; perhaps TRBD2 as D (6 bases). The ends were cut back, 1 base at V and 4 bases at J, with 11 bases in the middle. Per germline, CDR1 SGHRS and CDR2 YFSETQ. The CDR3 loop spans 15 amino acids. DNA of the CDR3: TGCGCCAGCAGCTTGCTTTACGGGAGCACCGGGGAGCTGTTTTTT. Amino acid sequence: CASSLLYGSTGELFF.

This clonotype was observed a few times. The rearrangement links TRBV5-1 to TRBJ2-1; TRBD2 matches 7 bases. Germline V CDR1 and CDR2: SGHRS, YFSETQ. Unmatched junction bases numbered 4, after V lost 0 bases and J lost 4 bases. The CDR3 consists of 15 residues. The CDR3 reads CASSLVWTRYNEQFF. The CDR3 region has the DNA TGCGCCAGCAGCTTGGTTTGGACTAGATACAATGAGCAGTTCTTC.

This clonotype came up a few times. The V call is TRBV10-3, the J call TRBJ2-7; a possible D gene is TRBD2 (6 bases). The germline V and J ends were trimmed by 10 bases and 2 bases, with 15 bases remaining between them. Germline-derived CDR1 and CDR2 are ENHRY and SYGVKD. This CDR3 contains 13 residues. This CDR3 reads CATLSRGTYEQYF. The DNA of the CDR3 is TGTGCCACACTTTCCCGGGGGACCTACGAGCAGTACTTC.

V usage is TRBV12-3 or TRBV12-4 and J usage is TRBJ2-1; 7 nucleotides line up with TRBD2. The CDR3 contains 15 residues. The V and J ends lost 3 bases and 3 bases, in that order; junction bases with no gene match: 5. The CDR3: CASSFGRESYNEQFF. In nucleotides, the CDR3 is TGTGCCAGCAGTTTCGGGCGGGAGAGCTACAATGAGCAGTTCTTC.

This clonotype was detected only a few times. The chain couples TRBV12-3 or TRBV12-4 to TRBJ1-5; D gene uncertain. The CDR3 spans 14 residues. V lost 2 bases and J 0 bases, leaving 5 bases between the germline ends. The CDR3 spells CASSLIHSNQPQHF. The CDR3 DNA follows: TGTGCCAGCAGTTTAATTCATAGCAATCAGCCCCAGCATTTT.

This clonotype showed up just a few times. The chain joins TRBV12-3 or TRBV12-4 to TRBJ2-1, with 8 bases fitting TRBD2. J gave up 6 bases and V 5 bases, and 12 bases lay outside the gene matches. This CDR3 has 16 residues. CDR3: CASSPVSGGYGNEQFF. The CDR3 DNA follows: TGTGCCAGCAGTCCCGTTTCGGGAGGGTATGGCAATGAGCAGTTCTTC.

The V call is TRBV13, the J call TRBJ2-3; perhaps TRBD2 as D (6 bases). Germline V gene sequence: CDR1 PRHDT, CDR2 FYEKMQ (reference sequence). This CDR3 has 15 residues. Deletions cut 8 bases from V and 4 bases from J, with 19 bases between. The CDR3 region has the DNA TGTGCCAGCCCCTCCCCGGGCGGGGTGTCAGATACGCAGTATTTT. Its protein is CASPSPGGVSDTQYF.

This clonotype was seen more than once but under ten times. V gene TRBV5-1 combines with J gene TRBJ2-1, with D perhaps TRBD2 (5 bases). V lost 7 bases and J 11 bases, leaving 10 bases between the germline ends. CDR1 SGHRS and CDR2 YFSETQ come from the germline V gene. The CDR3 has 10 residues. In nucleotides, the CDR3 is TGCGCCAGCCTGGGAGTCCAGCAGTTCTTC. It is translated as CASLGVQQFF.

Only a few counts were recorded for this clonotype. V gene TRBV19 combines with J gene TRBJ1-1; D gene uncertain. This CDR3 is built from 12 residues. CDR1 is LNHDA, CDR2 SQIVND, per germline (reference sequence). V was cut by 2 bases and J by 5 bases, with 6 bases left in between. The CDR3 loop is CASSIWGTEAFF. The CDR3 bases are TGTGCCAGTAGTATATGGGGAACTGAAGCTTTCTTT.

This clonotype was seen a few times. The gene calls are TRBV6-1 and TRBJ1-6, with 8 bases fitting TRBD1. The CDR3 consists of 15 residues. Germline loops: CDR1 MNHNS, CDR2 SASEGT. V was pared by 5 bases and J by 7 bases, with 7 bases of the junction left unmatched. The CDR3 region has the DNA TGTGCCAGCAGTCTTGGACAGGGTTGGAATTCACCCCTCCACTTT. It is translated as CASSLGQGWNSPLHF.

This rearrangement joins TRBV20-1 to TRBJ2-7, with TRBD1 identical over 10 bases. This CDR3 region has 16 residues. Trimming took 2 bases from V and 5 from J; bases not matched to a gene: 12. Germline values: CDR1 DFQATT, CDR2 SNEGSKA (reference sequence). CDR3 loop: CSARPLRDRGYNEQYF. CDR3 coding DNA: TGCAGTGCTAGACCCCTGAGGGACAGGGGCTACAACGAGCAGTACTTC.

This clonotype was detected only a few times. V and J are TRBV6-2 or TRBV6-3 and TRBJ2-4; TRBD1 might be the D (5 bases). The length of the CDR3 is 16 residues. V lost 4 bases, J lost 1 base, and 14 bases lay in between. Germline values: CDR1 MNHEY, CDR2 SVGEGT. CDR3 protein: CASSFPRVWAKNIQYF. Here the CDR3 DNA reads TGTGCCAGCAGTTTCCCCAGGGTCTGGGCCAAAAACATTCAGTACTTC.

J is TRBJ2-1 and V is TRBV3-1; D might be TRBD2 (5 bases). The CDR3 runs 16 residues. CDR1 and CDR2 (germline): LGHDT, YNNKEL (reference sequence). Between the trimmed V and J ends, which lost 0 bases and 6 bases, there was a span of 15 bases. CDR3 sequence reads: CASSQDLRPRGNEQFF. In DNA form, the CDR3 reads TGTGCCAGCAGCCAAGACCTCCGACCCCGGGGCAATGAGCAGTTCTTC.

This clonotype appeared a few times. The rearrangement uses TRBV20-1 and TRBJ2-1, with TRBD1 matching 7 bases. The CDR3 has 17 amino acids. Looked up from germline, CDR1 is DFQATT and CDR2 is SNEGSKA (reference sequence). The V and J ends lost 1 base and 7 bases, in that order; junction bases with no gene match: 16. The CDR3 loop is CSARVPRQGLGLNEQFF. In nucleotides, the CDR3 is TGCAGTGCTAGAGTTCCACGACAGGGTCTGGGATTGAATGAGCAGTTCTTC.

This clonotype was counted a few times. This chain uses TRBV6-5 with TRBJ1-5; D call uncertain. Germline values: CDR1 MNHEY, CDR2 SVGAGI. The CDR3 loop spans 16 amino acids. Trimming pared 0 bases from V and 11 bases from J, leaving 20 bases between. The CDR3 DNA reads as TGTGCCAGCAGTTACTCCTGGGATACGGGCCCTTTGGCCCAGCATTTT. It translates to CASSYSWDTGPLAQHF.

This clonotype has a handful of counts. The V and J genes are TRBV5-1 and TRBJ1-4; 7 positions match TRBD1. There are 18 residues in the CDR3. V lost 0 bases to trimming and J lost 4 bases; unmatched junction nucleotides: 12. CDR1 is SGHRS, CDR2 YFSETQ, per germline. The CDR3 spells CASSLGWDSEAINEKLFF. The CDR3 DNA reads TGCGCCAGCAGCTTGGGATGGGACAGTGAGGCTATTAATGAAAAACTGTTTTTT.

The chain couples TRBV5-8 to TRBJ1-1; possibly TRBD1 for D (6 bases). Trimming removed 1 base from V and 0 bases from J, with 10 bases in between. Germline values: CDR1 SGHTS, CDR2 YDEGEE. This CDR3 is 15 amino acids long. CDR3 sequence: CASSLWGGMNTEAFF. The CDR3 coding sequence is TGTGCCAGCAGCTTGTGGGGGGGCATGAACACTGAAGCTTTCTTT.

This sequence joins TRBV19 and TRBJ2-1, with 13 bases matching TRBD2. The junction had 7 bases not matched to a gene; V was cut back by 6 bases and J by 5 bases. Per germline, CDR1 LNHDA and CDR2 SQIVND (reference sequence). CDR3 length: 16 amino acids. CDR3 DNA sequence: TGTGCCAGTAGGCGACTAGCGGGAGGACTAAACAATGAGCAGTTCTTC. Translation: CASRRLAGGLNNEQFF.

This clonotype was detected only a few times. This rearrangement joins TRBV10-3 to TRBJ2-7; possible D gene TRBD1, 6 bases. The CDR3 is made up of 14 amino acids. In germline, CDR1 is ENHRY, CDR2 SYGVKD. Trimming stripped 0 bases from V and 6 bases from J, with 12 bases between. CDR3 nucleotides: TGTGCCATCAGTGAGTCGAAGCAGGGGATCGAGCAGTACTTC. Translated: CAISESKQGIEQYF.

This clonotype turned up a few times. CDR3 protein: CASSFVSWRGDTGELFF. In nucleotides, the CDR3 is TGTGCCAGCAGTTTCGTCTCTTGGCGGGGGGACACCGGGGAGCTGTTTTTT. This chain joins TRBV12-3 or TRBV12-4 and TRBJ2-2, with 8 bases lining up with TRBD2. Trimming removed 3 bases from V and 3 bases from J; junction bases left unmatched: 9. The CDR3 loop spans 17 amino acids.

This clonotype has a handful of counts. The chain joins TRBV20-1 to TRBJ1-5, with 7 positions matching TRBD1. Germline CDR1 reads DFQATT; CDR2 reads SNEGSKA (reference sequence). Trimming cost V 5 bases and J 2 bases; bases outside gene matches: 9. The CDR3 length is 15 residues. The CDR3 sequence is CSALIQGWGNQPQHF. CDR3 coding DNA: TGCAGTGCTCTCATACAGGGGTGGGGCAATCAGCCCCAGCATTTT.